These T cell receptor beta chains were read from a single sample in a study of T cells in localized non-small cell lung cancer. The repertoire was sequenced with immunoSEQ multiplex PCR; TCRdb's copy has only in-frame clones and lacks some. The sample has about 1,100 clones, about 24% seen once; the top ten hold about 20%. The material sequenced was normal lung tissue next to the tumor, taken before any cancer treatment. These receptors came from a male donor aged 60 or older with stage I lung adenocarcinoma. Each CDR3 is given with its conserved first and last residue. Each record gives: clone size, CDR3 length, V gene, J gene, D gene, CDR3 protein, CDR3 DNA. The D gene is left open where the match is weak. Some rows mark clone size as missing; the rest say once, few, many or name a class of expanded clone.

-	13	TRBV29-1	TRBJ2-5	-	CSVARGYGETQYF	TGCAGCGTTGCTAGGGGCTACGGGGAGACCCAGTACTTC
-	14	TRBV11-3	TRBJ2-2	-	CASSFGTNTGELFF	TGTGCCAGCAGCTTCGGTACCAACACCGGGGAGCTGTTTTTT
-	15	TRBV6-8	TRBJ2-3	TRBD2	CASSYSRTSGREQYF	TGTGCCAGCAGTTACTCGAGGACTAGCGGGAGAGAGCAGTATTTT
-	15	TRBV29-1	TRBJ2-4	TRBD2	CSVGTSGSGGDIQYF	TGCAGCGTCGGGACTAGCGGGAGCGGCGGGGACATTCAGTACTTC
medium-sized	18	TRBV11-3	TRBJ2-5	TRBD2	CASSLSVSSGRGKETQYF	TGTGCCAGCAGCCTTAGCGTGAGCAGCGGGAGGGGGAAAGAGACCCAGTACTTC
-	14	TRBV5-1	TRBJ2-7	TRBD2	CASSLTSGSYEQYF	TGCGCCAGCAGCTTAACTAGCGGGAGTTACGAGCAGTACTTC
few	13	TRBV9	TRBJ2-7	-	CASTYPVTYEQYF	TGTGCCAGCACCTACCCAGTGACATACGAGCAGTACTTC
-	15	TRBV28	TRBJ1-2	TRBD1	CASSSQGVSYYGYTF	TGTGCCAGCAGTTCACAGGGGGTCTCCTACTATGGCTACACCTTC
few	14	TRBV9	TRBJ1-2	TRBD1	CASGTRDREYGYTF	TGTGCCAGCGGCACCCGGGACAGGGAGTATGGCTACACCTTC
few	14	TRBV18	TRBJ1-1	-	CASSPPSSNTEAFF	TGTGCCAGCTCACCACCGAGTAGCAACACTGAAGCTTTCTTT
few	13	TRBV12-5	TRBJ1-5	-	CASMRSGVQPQHF	TGTGCCAGCATGAGGTCGGGCGTCCAGCCCCAGCATTTT